This is a list of T cell receptor beta chains from one sample in a study of cytomegalovirus exposure and HLA in healthy donors. Repertoires were generated with immunoSEQ multiplex PCR, while TCRdb's copy carries only in-frame clones and drops some. The data contain under 170,000 clones, roughly three quarters of them singletons. Sequencing used PBMCs. The receptor source for this set is a human donor in good health. Both conserved end residues are part of each CDR3. The D gene is left open where the match is weak. Size is omitted from some rows. Given values are once, few, many or a class for expanded clones.

v_gene: TRBV5-6
abundance: -
d_gene: -
j_gene: TRBJ1-2
CDR3aa: CASSLVQVLTF
CDR3nt: TGTGCCAGCAGCTTGGTACAGGTTCTCACCTTC

v_gene: TRBV10-3
abundance: -
d_gene: TRBD2
j_gene: TRBJ2-7
CDR3aa: CAISPTSGGAYEQYF
CDR3nt: TGTGCCATCAGTCCTACTAGCGGGGGGGCCTACGAGCAGTACTTC

v_gene: TRBV6-5
abundance: -
d_gene: TRBD2
j_gene: TRBJ2-5
CDR3aa: CASRAGGGGKTQYF
CDR3nt: TGTGCCAGCAGGGCAGGCGGGGGAGGAAAGACCCAGTACTTC

v_gene: TRBV7-9
abundance: -
d_gene: -
j_gene: TRBJ2-7
CDR3aa: CASQGLRTATYEQYF
CDR3nt: TGTGCCTCCCAGGGGTTAAGGACGGCGACCTACGAGCAGTACTTC

v_gene: TRBV2
abundance: -
d_gene: -
j_gene: TRBJ2-2
CDR3aa: CATANTGELFF
CDR3nt: TGTGCCACGGCGAACACCGGGGAGCTGTTTTTT

v_gene: TRBV15
abundance: -
d_gene: TRBD1
j_gene: TRBJ1-2
CDR3aa: CATSRELMRTGDGYTF
CDR3nt: TGTGCCACCAGCAGAGAGCTTATGAGGACAGGGGATGGCTACACCTTC

v_gene: TRBV7-9
abundance: -
d_gene: -
j_gene: TRBJ2-7
CDR3aa: CASSLVLVGEQYF
CDR3nt: TGTGCCAGCAGCTTAGTCCTAGTGGGTGAGCAGTACTTC

v_gene: TRBV5-6
abundance: -
d_gene: -
j_gene: TRBJ1-3
CDR3aa: CASSFLHPISGNTIYF
CDR3nt: TGTGCCAGCAGCTTTTTACACCCGATCTCTGGAAACACCATATATTTT

v_gene: TRBV4-2
abundance: few
d_gene: TRBD1
j_gene: TRBJ1-1
CDR3aa: CASSQEEIDRGTEAFF
CDR3nt: TGTGCCAGCAGCCAAGAGGAAATAGACAGGGGAACTGAAGCTTTCTTT

v_gene: TRBV30
abundance: few
d_gene: -
j_gene: TRBJ1-5
CDR3aa: CAWSLTGSGIRSSQPQHF
CDR3nt: TGTGCCTGGAGTCTGACCGGGAGCGGAATCCGGTCGAGTCAGCCCCAGCATTTT

v_gene: TRBV29-1
abundance: -
d_gene: TRBD1
j_gene: TRBJ1-1
CDR3aa: CSVGRSGTAMNTEAFF
CDR3nt: TGCAGCGTTGGTCGATCAGGGACAGCGATGAACACTGAAGCTTTCTTT

v_gene: TRBV27
abundance: -
d_gene: TRBD2
j_gene: TRBJ2-3
CDR3aa: CASLAYGGLADTQYF
CDR3nt: TGTGCCAGCCTGGCGTACGGGGGGTTAGCAGATACGCAGTATTTT

v_gene: TRBV6-1
abundance: few
d_gene: -
j_gene: TRBJ2-6
CDR3aa: CASSEASSGANVLPF
CDR3nt: TGTGCCAGCAGTGAAGCGAGCTCTGGGGCCAACGTCCTGCCTTTC

v_gene: TRBV19
abundance: -
d_gene: TRBD1
j_gene: TRBJ2-7
CDR3aa: CASSLAHRGLSEQYF
CDR3nt: TGTGCCAGTAGTTTGGCACACAGGGGGCTAAGTGAGCAGTACTTC

v_gene: TRBV10-3
abundance: -
d_gene: -
j_gene: TRBJ1-2
CDR3aa: CAISESWGEGYTF
CDR3nt: TGTGCCATCAGTGAGTCTTGGGGGGAAGGCTACACCTTC

v_gene: TRBV19
abundance: -
d_gene: TRBD1
j_gene: TRBJ1-1
CDR3aa: CASSIGGTVNTEAFF
CDR3nt: TGTGCCAGTAGTATAGGCGGGACAGTGAACACTGAAGCTTTCTTT

v_gene: TRBV7-9
abundance: -
d_gene: TRBD1
j_gene: TRBJ2-7
CDR3aa: CASSLAFRGQITDYEQYF
CDR3nt: TGTGCCAGCAGCTTAGCGTTCCGGGGACAGATTACGGACTACGAGCAGTACTTC

v_gene: TRBV28
abundance: -
d_gene: -
j_gene: TRBJ1-4
CDR3aa: CASTYRTKGEKLFF
CDR3nt: TGTGCCAGCACCTACAGGACTAAAGGTGAAAAACTGTTTTTT

v_gene: TRBV5-6
abundance: -
d_gene: TRBD2
j_gene: TRBJ2-7
CDR3aa: CASRRLAGGYEQYF
CDR3nt: TGTGCCAGCAGAAGACTAGCGGGGGGTTACGAGCAGTACTTC

v_gene: TRBV27
abundance: -
d_gene: -
j_gene: TRBJ1-1
CDR3aa: CASSSGNTEAFF
CDR3nt: TGTGCCAGCAGTTCGGGGAACACTGAAGCTTTCTTT

v_gene: TRBV28
abundance: -
d_gene: -
j_gene: TRBJ1-2
CDR3aa: CASTGLCDYTF
CDR3nt: TGTGCCAGCACTGGGCTATGCGACTACACCTTC

v_gene: TRBV11-2
abundance: few
d_gene: TRBD1
j_gene: TRBJ1-2
CDR3aa: CATRDRCYGYTF
CDR3nt: TGTGCCACCCGGGACAGATGTTATGGCTACACCTTC

v_gene: TRBV6-5
abundance: -
d_gene: TRBD2
j_gene: TRBJ2-5
CDR3aa: CASSLGGEGGETQYF
CDR3nt: TGTGCCAGCAGCTTGGGGGGGGAGGGCGGTGAGACCCAGTACTTC

v_gene: TRBV9
abundance: -
d_gene: -
j_gene: TRBJ1-1
CDR3aa: CASSASRGMNTEAFF
CDR3nt: TGTGCCAGCAGCGCGTCCAGGGGTATGAACACTGAAGCTTTCTTT

v_gene: TRBV14
abundance: -
d_gene: -
j_gene: TRBJ2-1
CDR3aa: CASSQGGQRSLREQFF
CDR3nt: TGTGCCAGCAGCCAGGGGGGACAGCGGTCCTTACGGGAGCAGTTCTTC

v_gene: TRBV6-5
abundance: -
d_gene: TRBD1
j_gene: TRBJ2-1
CDR3aa: CASSYPGQTNEQFF
CDR3nt: TGTGCCAGCAGTTACCCGGGACAGACTAATGAGCAGTTCTTC

v_gene: TRBV9
abundance: -
d_gene: TRBD2
j_gene: TRBJ2-3
CDR3aa: CASRSGERREGRDTQYF
CDR3nt: TGTGCCAGCCGAAGCGGAGAGAGGCGGGAGGGCCGGGATACGCAGTATTTT

v_gene: TRBV28
abundance: few
d_gene: TRBD2
j_gene: TRBJ2-1
CDR3aa: CASTTVAGVSYNEQFF
CDR3nt: TGTGCCAGCACCACTGTAGCGGGAGTCTCCTACAATGAGCAGTTCTTC

v_gene: TRBV5-1
abundance: -
d_gene: TRBD1
j_gene: TRBJ2-5
CDR3aa: CASNSGGYYQETQYF
CDR3nt: TGCGCCAGCAACTCAGGGGGCTACTACCAAGAGACCCAGTACTTC

v_gene: TRBV2
abundance: -
d_gene: TRBD1
j_gene: TRBJ1-4
CDR3aa: CASMGGDRGNEKLFF
CDR3nt: TGTGCCAGCATGGGTGGGGACAGGGGAAATGAAAAACTGTTTTTT

v_gene: TRBV7-9
abundance: -
d_gene: -
j_gene: TRBJ2-5
CDR3aa: CASSLAGGGETQYF
CDR3nt: TGTGCCAGCAGCTTAGCGGGAGGTGGGGAGACCCAGTACTTC

v_gene: TRBV4-1
abundance: -
d_gene: -
j_gene: TRBJ1-4
CDR3aa: CASSQVQGKLFF
CDR3nt: TGCGCCAGCAGCCAAGTACAGGGTAAGCTGTTTTTT

v_gene: TRBV9
abundance: -
d_gene: -
j_gene: TRBJ2-3
CDR3aa: CASSVELVATDTQYF
CDR3nt: TGTGCCAGCAGCGTAGAACTAGTCGCCACAGATACGCAGTATTTT

v_gene: TRBV30
abundance: -
d_gene: TRBD1
j_gene: TRBJ1-1
CDR3aa: CAWSRQGAHTEAFF
CDR3nt: TGTGCCTGGAGTAGACAGGGGGCTCACACTGAAGCTTTCTTT

v_gene: TRBV2
abundance: -
d_gene: TRBD1
j_gene: TRBJ2-2
CDR3aa: CASSERQGATGELFF
CDR3nt: TGTGCCAGCAGTGAACGACAGGGAGCGACCGGGGAGCTGTTTTTT

v_gene: TRBV5-1
abundance: -
d_gene: -
j_gene: TRBJ2-3
CDR3aa: CASSGVFSERKDTQYF
CDR3nt: TGCGCCAGCAGTGGCGTGTTTAGCGAGAGGAAAGATACGCAGTATTTT

v_gene: TRBV28
abundance: -
d_gene: -
j_gene: TRBJ1-5
CDR3aa: CASSLSQPNQPQHF
CDR3nt: TGTGCCAGCAGTTTATCACAGCCCAATCAGCCCCAGCATTTT

v_gene: TRBV27
abundance: -
d_gene: -
j_gene: TRBJ2-7
CDR3aa: CASSSKENDEQYF
CDR3nt: TGTGCCAGCAGTTCGAAGGAGAACGACGAGCAGTACTTC

v_gene: TRBV7-2
abundance: few
d_gene: TRBD2
j_gene: TRBJ2-1
CDR3aa: CASSPRLAGNNEQFF
CDR3nt: TGTGCCAGCAGCCCCCGACTAGCGGGGAACAATGAGCAGTTCTTC

v_gene: TRBV7-2
abundance: -
d_gene: TRBD2
j_gene: TRBJ2-7
CDR3aa: CASSLGLAGGPGYEQYF
CDR3nt: TGTGCCAGCAGCTTGGGACTAGCGGGAGGGCCCGGATACGAGCAGTACTTC

v_gene: TRBV2
abundance: once
d_gene: -
j_gene: TRBJ2-2
CDR3aa: CASSEIRATGELFF
CDR3nt: TGTGCCAGCAGTGAAATCCGGGCCACCGGGGAACTGTTTTTT

v_gene: TRBV29-1
abundance: once
d_gene: TRBD2
j_gene: TRBJ2-1
CDR3aa: CSAPVGAGAYNEQFF
CDR3nt: TGCAGCGCCCCCGTCGGAGCGGGAGCCTACAATGAGCAGTTCTTC

v_gene: TRBV30
abundance: -
d_gene: -
j_gene: TRBJ2-5
CDR3aa: CAWSQGRETQYF
CDR3nt: TGTGCCTGGAGTCAGGGGCGCGAGACCCAGTACTTC

v_gene: TRBV5-8
abundance: -
d_gene: TRBD1
j_gene: TRBJ1-2
CDR3aa: CASSLRRQGRYGYTF
CDR3nt: TGTGCCAGCAGCTTGCGCCGACAGGGTCGCTATGGCTACACCTTC

v_gene: TRBV7-6
abundance: -
d_gene: -
j_gene: TRBJ2-4
CDR3aa: CASSLGGVQYF
CDR3nt: TGTGCCAGCAGCTTAGGAGGAGTTCAGTACTTC

v_gene: TRBV5-4
abundance: -
d_gene: -
j_gene: TRBJ2-7
CDR3aa: CASSLGLEDEQYF
CDR3nt: TGTGCCAGCAGCTTGGGTCTCGAGGACGAGCAGTACTTC

v_gene: TRBV11-2
abundance: -
d_gene: TRBD2
j_gene: TRBJ2-7
CDR3aa: CASSITIAGGLYEQYF
CDR3nt: TGTGCCAGCAGCATCACAATAGCGGGAGGCCTATACGAGCAGTACTTC

v_gene: TRBV29-1
abundance: -
d_gene: TRBD2
j_gene: TRBJ2-3
CDR3aa: CSVGDQAGGLDTQYF
CDR3nt: TGCAGCGTTGGAGACCAAGCGGGGGGGCTTGATACGCAGTATTTT

v_gene: TRBV11-2
abundance: -
d_gene: -
j_gene: TRBJ1-1
CDR3aa: CASSFTPGEAFF
CDR3nt: TGTGCCAGCAGCTTCACCCCTGGTGAGGCTTTCTTT